Below, 8 T cell receptor beta chains from the same sample are listed, as sequenced in a study of OX40 agonist ivuxolimab in advanced cancers. Assay used: immunoSEQ multiplex PCR; TCRdb lists only in-frame clones, some missing. Of some 45,000 clones detected, approximately 90% appear once; the ten largest clones hold approximately 18%. Material: CD4+ or CD8+ T cells sorted from blood, obtained in a trial of the OX40 agonist ivuxolimab. These receptors were obtained from an adult with an advanced solid tumor such as melanoma, head and neck, liver or kidney cancer.

The chain recombines TRBV29-1 with TRBJ2-7; D is perhaps TRBD1 (6 bases). Germline V CDR1 and CDR2: SQVTM, ANQGSEA. CDR3 length: 13 residues. The ends were cut back, 5 bases at V and 0 bases at J, with 11 bases in the middle. In nucleotides, the CDR3 is TGCAGCGTTCACGACAGGAACTCCTACGAGCAGTACTTC. Its protein product is CSVHDRNSYEQYF.

This clone showed up just once. V is TRBV6-6 and J is TRBJ2-7; 10 nucleotides agree with TRBD2. The CDR3 contains 15 residues. Germline V lookup: CDR1 MNHNY, CDR2 SVGAGI (reference sequence). V lost 2 bases to trimming and J lost 3 bases; unmatched junction nucleotides: 4. CDR3 in DNA: TGTGCCAGCAGTTACGCTAGCGGGAGTGACTACGAGCAGTACTTC. It translates to CASSYASGSDYEQYF.

This chain uses TRBV27 with TRBJ2-2, with 10 bases fitting TRBD1. V lost 3 bases and J lost 5; bases outside the gene matches: 3. CDR3 length: 15 amino acids. CDR1 MNHEY and CDR2 SMNVEV come from the germline V gene (reference sequence). The CDR3 bases are TGTGCCAGCAGTTTTGGGACAGGGGCGACCGGGGAGCTGTTTTTT. This translates into CASSFGTGATGELFF.

The V call is TRBV10-3, the J call TRBJ1-1; 11 bases map to TRBD1. CDR1 and CDR2 (germline): ENHRY, SYGVKD. This CDR3 contains 14 residues. V shed 10 bases and J 1 base; nucleotides not matched to a gene: 5. The CDR3 nucleotides are TGTGCCAGCGGACAGGGGGCCGGGAACACTGAAGCTTTCTTT. Translating it yields CASGQGAGNTEAFF.

This clone was picked up one time. The gene calls are TRBV28 and TRBJ1-5; tentative D call: TRBD1 (5 bases). The CDR3 totals 16 residues. Germline V gene lookup returns CDR1 MDHEN and CDR2 SYDVKM. The V end lost 6 bases, the J end lost 5 bases, and 20 bases lay between the germline ends. The CDR3 sequence: CASSKFSRGTYQPQHF. CDR3 DNA sequence: TGTGCCAGCAGCAAGTTCTCACGAGGGACCTATCAGCCCCAGCATTTT.

The rearrangement joins TRBV30 to TRBJ2-7; no definite D call. Trimming pared 2 bases from V and 2 bases from J, leaving 4 bases between. CDR3 length: 11 residues. The germline V gene has CDR1 GTSNPN and CDR2 SVGIG (reference sequence). The CDR3 region is CAWSQPYEQYF. The CDR3 region has the DNA TGTGCCTGGAGTCAGCCCTACGAGCAGTACTTC.

The rearrangement links TRBV27 to TRBJ1-1; D uncertain. V lost 0 bases, J lost 4 bases, and 6 bases lay in between. In germline, CDR1 is MNHEY, CDR2 SMNVEV (reference sequence). CDR3 size: 13 residues. CDR3 DNA sequence: TGTGCCAGCAGTTTATCCGTGGGCACTGAAGCTTTCTTT. Protein product: CASSLSVGTEAFF.

This clone is categorized as medium-sized. The chain combines TRBV6-5 with TRBJ2-7; 8 nucleotides line up with TRBD2. Germline V gene sequence: CDR1 MNHEY, CDR2 SVGAGI. The trim removed 8 bases at V and 3 bases at J, leaving 9 bases unmatched. This CDR3 is 14 amino acids long. As DNA, the CDR3 is TGTGCCAGCGGTAACGGGGGGGCGGGCTACGAGCAGTACTTC. Protein sequence: CASGNGGAGYEQYF.